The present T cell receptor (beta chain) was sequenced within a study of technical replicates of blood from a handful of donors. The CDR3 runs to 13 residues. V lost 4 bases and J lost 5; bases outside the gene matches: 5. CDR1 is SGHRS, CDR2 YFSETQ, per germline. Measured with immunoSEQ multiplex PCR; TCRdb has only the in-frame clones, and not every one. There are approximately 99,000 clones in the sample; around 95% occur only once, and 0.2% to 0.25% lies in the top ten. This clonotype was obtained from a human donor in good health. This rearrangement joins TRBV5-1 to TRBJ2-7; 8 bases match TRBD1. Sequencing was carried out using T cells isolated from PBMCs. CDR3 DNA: TGCGCCAGCAGCCGGACAGGGCTCGACGAGCAGTACTTC. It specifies CASSRTGLDEQYF.